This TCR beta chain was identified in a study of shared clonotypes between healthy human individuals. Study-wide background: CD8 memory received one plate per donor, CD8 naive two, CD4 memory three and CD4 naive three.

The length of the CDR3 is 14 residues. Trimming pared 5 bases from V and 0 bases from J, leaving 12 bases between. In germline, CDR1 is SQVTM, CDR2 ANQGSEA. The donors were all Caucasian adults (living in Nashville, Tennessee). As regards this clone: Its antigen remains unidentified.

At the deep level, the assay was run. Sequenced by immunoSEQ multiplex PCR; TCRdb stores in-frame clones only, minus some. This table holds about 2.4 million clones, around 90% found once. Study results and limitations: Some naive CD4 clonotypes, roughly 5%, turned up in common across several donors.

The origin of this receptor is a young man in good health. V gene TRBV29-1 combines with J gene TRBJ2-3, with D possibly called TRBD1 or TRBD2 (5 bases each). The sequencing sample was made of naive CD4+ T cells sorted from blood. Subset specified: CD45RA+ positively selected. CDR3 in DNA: TGCAGCGTTCAAGGGGAGCGGAGCACAGATACGCAGTATTTT. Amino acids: CSVQGERSTDTQYF.